These T cell receptor beta chains were read from a single sample in a study of blood T cell repertoires in COVID-19. The method was immunoSEQ multiplex PCR; TCRdb's version includes in-frame clones alone and lacks a portion of them. The sample has more than 100,000 clones, 84% seen once. The sequenced sample was PBMCs or T cells enriched from blood (not recorded which). Receptors were obtained from a woman aged 30 to 39 who had recovered from COVID-19. CDR3s include the opening cysteine and the closing phenylalanine or tryptophan. The order of the fields is clone size, J gene, V gene, D gene, CDR3 DNA, CDR3 protein. A D gene is named only where the DNA matches it firmly. Size is omitted from some rows. Given values are once, few, many or a class for expanded clones.

NA TRBJ2-1 TRBV12-2 NA TGTGCAAGTCGCTTAGCTTTGCGGTGGTACAATGAGCAGTTCTTC CASRLALRWYNEQFF
NA TRBJ1-3 TRBV30 NA TGTGCCTGGAGTGTACTCGTCTCTGGAAACACCATATATTTT CAWSVLVSGNTIYF
NA TRBJ2-5 TRBV7-9 TRBD1 TGTGCCAGCAGCTCCCAAGCCCAGGGGGCCCAAGAGACCCAGTACTTC CASSSQAQGAQETQYF
NA TRBJ1-1 TRBV6-2/TRBV6-3 NA TGTGCCAGCAGTTACGCCGGGTGGAACACTGAAGCTTTCTTT CASSYAGWNTEAFF
NA TRBJ1-1 TRBV5-6 NA TGTGCCAGCAGCCCCCGGAGGCAGAACACTGAAGCTTTCTTT CASSPRRQNTEAFF
NA TRBJ2-7 TRBV28 NA TGTGCCAGCAGACCCCAGGGGATCTCCTACGAGCAGTACTTC CASRPQGISYEQYF
once TRBJ2-3 TRBV19 NA TGTGCCAGTAGTACTACTAGCCCTAGCCCAGATACGCAGTATTTT CASSTTSPSPDTQYF
once TRBJ1-1 TRBV6-1 NA TGTGCCAGCAGTGACCCGTTAGTTGAAGCTTTCTTT CASSDPLVEAFF
few TRBJ2-3 TRBV29-1 NA TGCAGCGTTGGTACGGGATTCACAGATACGCAGTATTTT CSVGTGFTDTQYF
NA TRBJ2-5 TRBV5-4 TRBD1 TGTGCCAGCAGCCGACAGGGGGGGGACCAAGAGACCCAGTACTTC CASSRQGGDQETQYF
NA TRBJ1-2 TRBV5-1 NA TGCGCCAGCACCCCCTGGGGTGGGGGGGCCGACAACTATGGCTACACCTTC CASTPWGGGADNYGYTF
NA TRBJ2-1 TRBV19 NA TGTGCCAGTATCGGCGGGATCTACAATGAGCAGTTCTTC CASIGGIYNEQFF
NA TRBJ2-1 TRBV19 TRBD2 TGTGCCAGTAGTGGACTAGCGGGAGGTGGTGAGCAGTTCTTC CASSGLAGGGEQFF
NA TRBJ1-6 TRBV18 NA TGTGCCAGCTCACCACCATTGGGGGAGGGTTCACCCCTCCACTTT CASSPPLGEGSPLHF
NA TRBJ2-5 TRBV9 TRBD2 TGTGCCAGCAGCGTAGGTAGCGGGAGGGCCCTATGGGAGACCCAGTACTTC CASSVGSGRALWETQYF
few TRBJ2-5 TRBV14 NA TGTGCCAGCAGCCAATGGCGGCGTTCGGAGACCCAGTACTTC CASSQWRRSETQYF
NA TRBJ2-7 TRBV5-1 NA TGCGCCAGCAGCCCGCGGGACAGCTCCTACGAGCAGTACTTC CASSPRDSSYEQYF
NA TRBJ1-3 TRBV21-1 NA TGTGCCAGCAGCAAAGTACCAGGTTCTGGAAACACCATATATTTT CASSKVPGSGNTIYF
NA TRBJ1-5 TRBV6-6 NA TGTGCCAGCAGGCAAAGTGGACAGCCTAATCAGCCCCAGCATTTT CASRQSGQPNQPQHF
NA TRBJ1-1 TRBV19 TRBD1 TGTGCCAGTAGGTTCGAGGGGGCCCTGAACACTGAAGCTTTCTTT CASRFEGALNTEAFF
NA TRBJ2-1 TRBV5-1 TRBD1 TGCGCCAGCAGCCCAACCGGGACAGGCTCCTACAATGAGCAGTTCTTC CASSPTGTGSYNEQFF
NA TRBJ2-7 TRBV21-1 NA TGTGCCAGCAGCCCCCAGGGGGACGGACCCTACGAGCAGTACTTC CASSPQGDGPYEQYF
few TRBJ1-2 TRBV13 TRBD1 TGTGCCAGCAGGAACCGGGACAGGGGAATCTATGGCTACACCTTC CASRNRDRGIYGYTF
NA TRBJ2-5 TRBV21-1 NA TGTGCCAGCAGCTTCTGCGGCGAGCGGGCCCACCAAGAGACCCAGTACTTC CASSFCGERAHQETQYF
few TRBJ1-4 TRBV4-3 TRBD1 TGCGCCAGCAGCCCAGAACCCCCGGGACAGGGGCATGAAAAACTGTTTTTT CASSPEPPGQGHEKLFF
NA TRBJ1-5 TRBV6-2/TRBV6-3 NA TGTGCCAGCAGTTACGGGGCGCATCAGCCCCAGCATTTT CASSYGAHQPQHF
NA TRBJ1-6 TRBV4-1 NA TGCGCCAGCAGCCAAGGTCAGGGGACCGCCTATAATTCACCCCTCCACTTT CASSQGQGTAYNSPLHF